This T cell receptor beta chain was found in a study of early T cells in non-severe SARS-CoV-2 infection (dated by TCRdb to the early 2020s). For context, the study as a whole: TCR sequencing used bulk RNA from unsorted whole blood, so alpha and beta chains could not be paired. Overall results and qualifications from the work: VDJdb matching was skewed toward anti-spike CD8 responses and likely underestimated virus-specific expansions by missing private and CD4 specificities.

Turning to this clonotype: What this receptor recognizes is not known. Per-base qualities were not stored, and no clone one base away is much larger.

The library relied on 5' RACE. For sequencing, a NextSeq 500 was employed. In the TCR library protocol, unique molecular identifiers were attached to individual cDNA molecules to correct for PCR bias and sequencing error. TCR alpha and beta chains were both sequenced, and the abundances of alpha and beta sequences in each sample were closely correlated with each other. Regarding the original processing steps: Decombinator V4 was used to annotate TCR sequences for V gene, J gene and CDR3. Expanded TCRs were defined as changing significantly between any two time points under a Poisson model with p below 0.0001. TCR abundances were normalised to the total number of TCRs sequenced per sample and were expressed as counts per million. MAIT TCRs were defined by TRAV1-2 paired with TRAJ12, TRAJ20 or TRAJ33, and iNKT TCRs by TRAV10 paired with TRAJ18. A search of VDJdb, accessed on 1 November 2021, was run for TCRs annotated to CMV, EBV and SARS-CoV-2, with TCRs annotated for multiple antigens excluded. TCRdb took the public reads, trimmed them with fastp at Q25, ran MiXCR for clone calling and kept in-frame beta chains. Here each entry gathers all rows of one CDR3 protein and keeps the most common genes and DNA. The V and J calls follow TCRdb's processing rather than the paper's. Present in this sample are tens of thousands of distinct CDR3 sequences, about 4.3% of which were seen just once. The leading ten clones occupy less than 20% of the sample.

Counted from cysteine to phenylalanine, this CDR3 has 14 amino acids. The DNA shown is the 42-base CDR3, in frame from base 1. V sheds 1 base and J sheds 5 bases, leaving 7 bases between their ends. Taken from the germline V gene, the CDR1 and CDR2 loops are KGHDR and SFDVKD. Set within a cohort of healthcare workers in London, UK, this nested case-control study involved weekly PCR testing of nasopharyngeal swabs along with blood sampling. Between 23 and 31 March 2020, the week of the UK lockdown, healthcare workers were enrolled and then followed up weekly for as long as 16 weeks. The receptor was derived from an adult who was a healthcare worker with PCR-confirmed SARS-CoV-2 infection or an uninfected control (not recorded which). Recombination joined TRBV24-1 with TRBJ2-2, and TRBD1 may be the D gene, going by 6 matching bases. Source material: whole blood. This receptor has the CDR3 CATSDLQGTGELFF. The nucleotide sequence is given as TGTGCCACCAGTGATTTACAGGGTACCGGGGAGCTGTTTTTT.